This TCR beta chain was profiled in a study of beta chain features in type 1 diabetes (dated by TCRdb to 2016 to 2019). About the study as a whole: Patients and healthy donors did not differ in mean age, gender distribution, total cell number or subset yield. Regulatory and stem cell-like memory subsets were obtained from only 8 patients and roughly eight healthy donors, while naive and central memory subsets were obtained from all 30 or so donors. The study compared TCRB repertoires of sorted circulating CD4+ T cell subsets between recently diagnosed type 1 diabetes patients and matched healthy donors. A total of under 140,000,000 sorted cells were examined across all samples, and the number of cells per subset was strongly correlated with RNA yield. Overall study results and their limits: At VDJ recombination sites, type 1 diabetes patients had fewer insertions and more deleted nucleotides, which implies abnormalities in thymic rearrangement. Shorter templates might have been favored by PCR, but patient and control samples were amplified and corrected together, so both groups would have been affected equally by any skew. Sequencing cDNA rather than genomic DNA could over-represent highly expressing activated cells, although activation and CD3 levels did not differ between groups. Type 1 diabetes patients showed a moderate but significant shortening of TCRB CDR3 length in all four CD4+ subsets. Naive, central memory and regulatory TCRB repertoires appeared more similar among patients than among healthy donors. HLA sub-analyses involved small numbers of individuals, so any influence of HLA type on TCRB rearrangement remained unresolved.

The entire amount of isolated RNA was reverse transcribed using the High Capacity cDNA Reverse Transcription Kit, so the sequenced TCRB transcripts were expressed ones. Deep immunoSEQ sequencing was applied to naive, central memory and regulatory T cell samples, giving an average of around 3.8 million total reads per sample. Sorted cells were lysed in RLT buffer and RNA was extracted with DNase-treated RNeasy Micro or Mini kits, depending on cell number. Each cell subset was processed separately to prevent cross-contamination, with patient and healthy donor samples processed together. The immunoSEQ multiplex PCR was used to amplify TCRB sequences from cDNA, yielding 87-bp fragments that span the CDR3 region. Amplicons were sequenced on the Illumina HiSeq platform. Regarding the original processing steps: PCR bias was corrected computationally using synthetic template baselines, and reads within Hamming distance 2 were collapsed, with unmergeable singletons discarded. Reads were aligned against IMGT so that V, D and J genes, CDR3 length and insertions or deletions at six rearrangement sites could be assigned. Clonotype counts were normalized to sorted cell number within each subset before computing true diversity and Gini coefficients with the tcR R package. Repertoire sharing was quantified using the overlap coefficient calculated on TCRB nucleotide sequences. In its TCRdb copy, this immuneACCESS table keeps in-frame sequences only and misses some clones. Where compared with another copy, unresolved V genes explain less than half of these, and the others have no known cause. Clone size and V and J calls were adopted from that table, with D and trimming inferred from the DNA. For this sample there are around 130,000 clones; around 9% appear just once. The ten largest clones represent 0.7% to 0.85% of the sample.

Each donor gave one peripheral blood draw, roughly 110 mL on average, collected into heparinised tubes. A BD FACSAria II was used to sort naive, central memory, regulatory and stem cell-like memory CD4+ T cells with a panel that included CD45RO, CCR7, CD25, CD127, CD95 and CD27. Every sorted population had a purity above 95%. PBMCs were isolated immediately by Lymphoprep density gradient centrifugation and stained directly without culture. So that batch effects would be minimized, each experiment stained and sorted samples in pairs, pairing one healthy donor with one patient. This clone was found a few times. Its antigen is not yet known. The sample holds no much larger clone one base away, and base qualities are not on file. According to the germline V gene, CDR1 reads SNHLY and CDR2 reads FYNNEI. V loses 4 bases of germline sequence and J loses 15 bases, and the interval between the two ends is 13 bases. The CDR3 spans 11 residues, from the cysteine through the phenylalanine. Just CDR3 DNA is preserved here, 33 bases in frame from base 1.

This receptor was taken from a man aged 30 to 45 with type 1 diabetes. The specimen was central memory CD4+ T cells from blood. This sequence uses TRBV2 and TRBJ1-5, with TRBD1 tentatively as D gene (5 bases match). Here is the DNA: TGTGCCAGCAGTGGGCGGGACTCCGTGCATTTT. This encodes CASSGRDSVHF.